These 9 T cell receptor beta chains were sequenced from one sample in a study of early T cells in non-severe SARS-CoV-2 infection. Using its own MiXCR run on the 5' RACE reads, TCRdb lists one record per CDR3 protein. The table lists about 80,000 distinct CDR3 sequences, about 17% of them singletons. Sequencing used whole blood. The source is an adult who was a healthcare worker with PCR-confirmed SARS-CoV-2 infection or an uninfected control (not recorded which).

This clonotype was counted once. Being one base from a much bigger clone, this may be a read error. The rearrangement uses TRBV11-2 and TRBJ1-2; 7 bases match TRBD1. V shed 5 bases and J 8 bases; nucleotides not matched to a gene: 11. The CDR3 covers 14 residues. Germline values: CDR1 SGHAT, CDR2 FQNNGV. The CDR3 protein is CASSRGTAREGYTF. As DNA, the CDR3 is TGTGCCAGCAGCCGCGGGACAGCGAGGGAAGGCTACACCTTC.

The CDR3 is CASAQSGGTGELFF. In DNA form, the CDR3 reads TGTGCTAGTGCCCAATCAGGGGGCACCGGGGAGCTGTTTTTT. The chain couples TRBV12-5 to TRBJ2-2; 7 bases are shared with TRBD1. The CDR3 runs 14 residues. Germline V gene sequence: CDR1 LGHNT, CDR2 FRNRAP. With 7 bases clipped from V and 4 bases from J, the junction kept 6 bases outside the gene matches.

The chain employs TRBV19 and TRBJ1-3; TRBD1 is a possible D gene (6 bases). This CDR3 spans 15 amino acids. V lost 3 bases, J lost 0 bases, and 9 bases lay in between. Germline V lookup: CDR1 LNHDA, CDR2 SQIVND (reference sequence). Written as DNA, the CDR3 is TGTGCCAGTAGTATTGGACAGAGCTCTGGAAACACCATATATTTT. Translating it yields CASSIGQSSGNTIYF.

In this sample, this clonotype turned up a few times. This rearrangement joins TRBV5-1 to TRBJ1-5; D not resolved. V was cut by 1 base and J by 1 base, with 3 bases left in between. This CDR3 has 13 residues. Per germline, CDR1 SGHRS and CDR2 YFSETQ. Here the CDR3 reads CASSLTSNQPQHF. CDR3 bases: TGCGCCAGCAGCTTGACGAGCAATCAGCCCCAGCATTTT.

This clonotype has more than one count but fewer than ten. CDR3 bases: TGTGCCAGCATCGACAGGGGGGGTAACTACGAGCAGTACTTC. This codes for CASIDRGGNYEQYF. The chain uses TRBV5-6 and TRBJ2-7, with 9 bases fitting TRBD1. CDR3 length equals 14 residues. CDR1 and CDR2 (germline): SGHDT, YYEEEE. J gave up 3 bases and V 6 bases, and 7 bases lay outside the gene matches.

This clonotype was recorded at least ten times. The chain carries TRBV11-3 and TRBJ2-1; 11 bases agree with TRBD2. After removal of 4 bases from V and 4 bases from J, the junction contained 6 bases not matched to a gene. This CDR3 has 16 residues. Germline values: CDR1 SGHNT, CDR2 YENEEA. Here the CDR3 DNA reads TGTGCCAGCAGCTCCGAAGGGACTAGCGGTTACAATGAGCAGTTCTTC. This encodes CASSSEGTSGYNEQFF.

This clonotype was counted between two and nine times. The V gene is TRBV5-1, the J gene TRBJ2-3; D call uncertain. Trimming stripped 2 bases from V and 4 bases from J, with 14 bases between. The CDR3 totals 15 residues. Germline V gene data show CDR1 as SGHRS and CDR2 as YFSETQ. This CDR3 reads CASSFLTPKADTQYF. In DNA form, the CDR3 reads TGCGCCAGCAGCTTCCTTACTCCGAAGGCAGATACGCAGTATTTT.

In this sample, this clonotype turned up a few times. The chain employs TRBV11-2 and TRBJ2-1; 7 bases are shared with TRBD2. J was trimmed by 10 bases and V by 1 base; bases with no gene match: 4. In germline, CDR1 is SGHAT, CDR2 FQNNGV. The CDR3 consists of 13 residues. CDR3 nucleotide sequence: TGTGCCAGCAGCTTAGTACGGGGAGGGGAGCAGTTCTTC. Protein product: CASSLVRGGEQFF.

The V and J genes are TRBV6-5 and TRBJ2-7; D may be TRBD1 (5 bases). The CDR3 is 14 amino acids. The V and J ends lost 0 bases and 4 bases respectively, with 10 bases between them. Per the germline V gene, CDR1 is MNHEY and CDR2 is SVGAGI. Here the CDR3 reads CASSYSGQRYEQYF. The CDR3 DNA follows: TGTGCCAGCAGTTACTCGGGGCAGAGATACGAGCAGTACTTC.